What follows is one T cell receptor beta chain and its context. The target antigen is unknown. CDR3 length equals 15 residues. Germline CDR1 reads KGHSH; CDR2 reads LQKENI. J lost 15 bases, V lost 4 bases, and 15 bases had no gene match. The sample comes from a study of radiotherapy plus CTLA-4 blockade in lung cancer. About the study: The study recorded objective responses in less than 20% of patients and disease control in approximately 29%. The study, taken as a whole, reports: Expansion of tumor-derived TCR clones was observed in blood after radiotherapy plus ipilimumab.

Enrolled patients, whose metastatic non-small-cell lung cancer was chemo-refractory, received focal radiation plus CTLA-4 blockade with ipilimumab. The table came from immunoSEQ multiplex PCR; TCRdb's copy has only in-frame clones and leaves some out. The sample consists of about 70,000 clones, roughly 76% of them appearing once. Specimen: peripheral blood, collected from a patient treated with radiotherapy plus ipilimumab. This clonotype originated in a human donor with non-small cell lung cancer whose response to radiotherapy plus ipilimumab could not be evaluated. Some clones in this sample may be carry-over from other donors' samples. This chain connects TRBV18 to TRBJ2-1; 10 bases are a match to TRBD1. CDR3 amino acids: CASSQGTGDALFGFF. The DNA for the CDR3 is TGTGCCAGCTCACAGGGGACAGGGGACGCCCTTTTTGGGTTCTTC.